This T cell receptor (beta chain) was sequenced in a study of regulatory T cells in long-lasting Graves disease. Time point described: persistent/refractory GD, antithyroid drugs over 5 years with positive TRAb. Isolated PBMC RNA provided the starting material for the TCR library. Graves' disease diagnosis was established per American Thyroid Association guidelines. Tubes containing EDTA received 8 to 9.5 milliliters of drawn peripheral blood. Trimming removed 3 bases from V and 3 bases from J, with 8 bases in between. The CDR3 covers 14 residues. The germline V gene has CDR1 SGHTA and CDR2 FQGNSA. Study-level findings and limits: Accuracy might have suffered from few samples.

Details on this clonotype: Its target is unknown.

CDR3 regions were amplified by Arm-PCR using iRepertoire HTBI primers to build TCR beta libraries. TCRdb reprocessed the multiplex PCR reads via MiXCR and lists one record per CDR3 protein. The data hold roughly 300,000 distinct CDR3 sequences, with 20% observed a single time. The TCR comes from a female donor with Graves disease. Sequencing used peripheral blood mononuclear cells (PBMCs), obtained when the disease was refractory, from a patient treated with antithyroid drugs. The chain recombines TRBV7-2 with TRBJ2-2; D uncertain. This chain's CDR3 is CASSFGPYTGELFF. As DNA, the CDR3 is TGTGCCAGCAGCTTCGGGCCTTACACCGGGGAGCTGTTTTTT.